Here is one T cell receptor beta chain with its context. Its cognate antigen is unknown. The data derive from a study of T cell responses to AZD1222 COVID-19 vaccine. The overall study: Some second doses came at about 4 weeks and others at about 12 weeks; these were pooled. Study-wide points: Seropositive status at baseline applied to only five to seven AZD1222 recipients.

V shed 6 bases and J 11 bases; nucleotides not matched to a gene: 11. Looked up from germline, CDR1 is MNHEY and CDR2 is SVGAGI. CDR3 length: 14 residues. Data came from immunoSEQ multiplex PCR; TCRdb stores just in-frame clones and leaves some out. The top ten clones hold 3% to 3.5% of a sample with 100,000 or so clones, 85% to 90% of them seen once. The genes are TRBV6-5 and TRBJ1-1, with TRBD1 identical over 11 bases. The clonotype originates from an adult in good health. The specimen was peripheral blood, collected on day 0 of AZD1222 vaccination. The CDR3 coding sequence is TGTGCCAGCAGACCCGGGACAGGGGGACTGAGCGCTTTCTTT. Translation: CASRPGTGGLSAFF.